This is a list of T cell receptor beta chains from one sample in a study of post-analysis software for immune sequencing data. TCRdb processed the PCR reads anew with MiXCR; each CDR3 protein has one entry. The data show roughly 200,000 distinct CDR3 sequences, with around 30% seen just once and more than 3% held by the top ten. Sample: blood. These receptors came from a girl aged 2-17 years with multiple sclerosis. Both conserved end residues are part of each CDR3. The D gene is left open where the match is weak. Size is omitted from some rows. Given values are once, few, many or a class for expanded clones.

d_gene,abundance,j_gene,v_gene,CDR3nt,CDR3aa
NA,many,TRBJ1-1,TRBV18,TGTGCCAGCTCAATGGGACAAATAGAGAACACTGAAGCTTTCTTT,CASSMGQIENTEAFF
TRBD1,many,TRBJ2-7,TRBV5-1,TGCGCCAGCAGCCCCGACAGGGCCCTCACAGAATACGAGCAGTACTTC,CASSPDRALTEYEQYF
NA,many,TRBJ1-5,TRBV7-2,TGTGCCAGCAGCTTAGGGCAGGCAGATCAGCCCCAGCATTTT,CASSLGQADQPQHF
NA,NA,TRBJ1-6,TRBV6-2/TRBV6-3,TGTGCCAGCAGCTGGGGCCATTCACCCCTCCACTTT,CASSWGHSPLHF
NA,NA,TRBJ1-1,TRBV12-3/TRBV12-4,TGTGCCAGCAGTTTAGGGGGACTATGGGGCCCTGAAGCTTTCTTT,CASSLGGLWGPEAFF
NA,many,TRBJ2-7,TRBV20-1,TGCAGTGCTAGTGCGGCTTTGCTTAACGAGCAGTACTTC,CSASAALLNEQYF
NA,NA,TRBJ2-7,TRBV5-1,TGCGCCAGCAGCCCGGATCAGGGGTCGTACGAGCAGTACTTC,CASSPDQGSYEQYF
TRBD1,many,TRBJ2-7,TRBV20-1,TGCAGTGCTAGATCGGACAGGGGCGAAAGCTCCTACGAGCAGTACTTC,CSARSDRGESSYEQYF
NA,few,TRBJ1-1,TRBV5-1,TGCGCCAGCAGCTTGGGGGCGGCGAACACTGAAGCTTTCTTT,CASSLGAANTEAFF
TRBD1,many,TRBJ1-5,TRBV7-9,TGTGCCAGCAGCTTAATGGGACAGGGTCGTCAGCCCCAGCATTTT,CASSLMGQGRQPQHF
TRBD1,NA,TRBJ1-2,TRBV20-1,TGCAGTGCTAGGACAGGGGGCGAGTACTGTGGCTACACCTTC,CSARTGGEYCGYTF
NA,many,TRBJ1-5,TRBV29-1,TGCAGCGTTGTGTTAAGGGGTCAGGATCAGCCCCAGCATTTT,CSVVLRGQDQPQHF
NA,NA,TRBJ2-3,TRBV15,TGTGCCACCAACCCAGGGCGGGCGGGCACAGATACGCAGTATTTT,CATNPGRAGTDTQYF
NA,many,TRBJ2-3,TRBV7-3,TGTGCCAGCAGCTTAGTCCGGGGGAGAACAGATACGCAGTATTTT,CASSLVRGRTDTQYF
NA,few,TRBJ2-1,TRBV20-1,TGCAGTGCGCGAGAGGGGGATGAGCAGTTCTTC,CSAREGDEQFF
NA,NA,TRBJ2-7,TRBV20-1,TGCAGTGCCGCGGGACCCCTCGTCGAGCAGTACTTC,CSAAGPLVEQYF
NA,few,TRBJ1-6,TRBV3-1,TGTGCCAGCAGCTCCCTCTCAGATGGCTCCTATAATTCACCCCTCCACTTT,CASSSLSDGSYNSPLHF
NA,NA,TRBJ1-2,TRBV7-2,TGTGCCAGCAGCTTATCAGGGTTCTATGGCTACACCTTC,CASSLSGFYGYTF
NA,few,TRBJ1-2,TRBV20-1,TGCAGTGCCAGAACACCGGGCCCAACAAGGGGGGGCTACACCTTC,CSARTPGPTRGGYTF
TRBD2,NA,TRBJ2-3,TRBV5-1,TGCGCCACCAAAGCGGGAGGGCCGGAAGATACGCAGTATTTT,CATKAGGPEDTQYF
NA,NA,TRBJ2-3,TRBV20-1,TGCAGTGCCCAAGACAGTCCTTCGCAGTATTTT,CSAQDSPSQYF
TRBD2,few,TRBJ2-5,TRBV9,TGTGCCAGCAGCGTAGCTCCGGCGGGAGGAGGGGAGACCCAGTACTTC,CASSVAPAGGGETQYF
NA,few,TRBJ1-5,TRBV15,TGTGCCACCAGCAGTGGCGAGGGACCCCAGCATTTT,CATSSGEGPQHF
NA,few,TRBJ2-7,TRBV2,TGTGCCAGCAGTGTGGCGGGGAGCTGCCACGAGCAGTACTTC,CASSVAGSCHEQYF
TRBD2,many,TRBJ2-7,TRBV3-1,TGTGCCAGCAGCCTCTCGGAGGCGGGGGTCGAGCAGTACTTC,CASSLSEAGVEQYF
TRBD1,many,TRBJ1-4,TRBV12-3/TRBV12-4,TGTGCCAGCAGTTCCTCCGACAGGGTTCGGGAAAAACTGTTTTTT,CASSSSDRVREKLFF
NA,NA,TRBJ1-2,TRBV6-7,TGTGCCAGCAGTCTGTGGAAAGAAGCTAACTATGTCTACACCTTC,CASSLWKEANYVYTF
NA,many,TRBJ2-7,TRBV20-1,TGCAGTGCTATTTTCCGGCTGGAGCAGTACTTC,CSAIFRLEQYF
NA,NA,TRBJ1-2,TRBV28,TGTGCCAGCAGTTTGGCCAGGCTAACAAACTATGGCTACACCTTC,CASSLARLTNYGYTF
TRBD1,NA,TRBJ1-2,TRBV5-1,TGCGCCAGCAGCGCGGGACAGGGTAACGATGGCTACACCTTC,CASSAGQGNDGYTF